The entry below describes one TCR beta chain. Its cognate antigen is unknown. TCRdb's table, derived via immunoSEQ multiplex PCR, lists solely in-frame clones and lacks some. The sample yields tens of thousands of clones, about nine tenths seen once. This specimen belongs to a study of graft-versus-host responses after intestinal transplantation. The overall study: Grafts were multivisceral, liver-intestinal, or isolated intestinal. Anti-thymocyte globulin induction preceded about 3 years of tacrolimus and steroid maintenance in all recipients.

Findings and caveats of the study: GvH clones were found in recipient marrow; some appeared first in ileum or blood. Circulating GvH clone levels at their peak were associated with HvG declines (early post-transplant).

From germline, CDR1 is SGHRS and CDR2 YFSETQ. The CDR3 is 15 amino acids. Germline trimming cut 1 base from V and 5 bases from J; bases unmatched to any gene: 5. Specimen: unstimulated CD4+ T cells sorted from spleen or lymph node cells, collected before intestinal transplant. The gene calls are TRBV5-1 and TRBJ2-5; 10 bases line up with TRBD2. The receptor's source is a human donor who received an intestinal transplant. CDR3 residues: CASSLNLAGVETQYF. The CDR3 bases are TGCGCCAGCAGCTTGAATCTAGCGGGGGTGGAGACCCAGTACTTC.